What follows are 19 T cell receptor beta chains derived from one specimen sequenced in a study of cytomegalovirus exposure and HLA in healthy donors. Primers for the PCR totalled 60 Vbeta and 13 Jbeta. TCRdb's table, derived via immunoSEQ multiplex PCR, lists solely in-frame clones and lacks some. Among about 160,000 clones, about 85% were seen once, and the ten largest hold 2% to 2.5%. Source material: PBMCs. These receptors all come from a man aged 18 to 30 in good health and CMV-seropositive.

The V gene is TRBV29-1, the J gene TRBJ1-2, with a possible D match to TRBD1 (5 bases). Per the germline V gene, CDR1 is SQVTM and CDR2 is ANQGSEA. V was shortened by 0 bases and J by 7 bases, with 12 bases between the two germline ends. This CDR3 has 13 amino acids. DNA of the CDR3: TGCAGCGTTGAAGATCTAGGGGCCCTTGGCTACACCTTC. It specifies CSVEDLGALGYTF.

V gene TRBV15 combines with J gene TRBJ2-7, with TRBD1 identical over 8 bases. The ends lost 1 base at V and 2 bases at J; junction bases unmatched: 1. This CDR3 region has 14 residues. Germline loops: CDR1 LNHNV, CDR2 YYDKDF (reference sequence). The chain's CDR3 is CATSRGDRTYEQYF. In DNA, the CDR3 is TGTGCCACCAGCAGAGGGGACAGGACCTACGAGCAGTACTTC. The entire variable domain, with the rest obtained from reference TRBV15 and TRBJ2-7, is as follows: DAMVIQNPRYQVTQFGKPVTLSCSQTLNHNVMYWYQQKSSQAPKLLFHYYDKDFNNEADTPDNFQSRRPNTSFCFLDIRSPGLGDTAMYLCATSRGDRTYEQYFGPGTRLTVT.

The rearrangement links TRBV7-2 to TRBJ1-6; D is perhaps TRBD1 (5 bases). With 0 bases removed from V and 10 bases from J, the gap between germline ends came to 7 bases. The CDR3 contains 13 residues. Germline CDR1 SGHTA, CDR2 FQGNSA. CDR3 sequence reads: CASSLAQDSPLHF. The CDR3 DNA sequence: TGTGCCAGCAGCTTAGCACAGGACTCACCCCTCCACTTT.

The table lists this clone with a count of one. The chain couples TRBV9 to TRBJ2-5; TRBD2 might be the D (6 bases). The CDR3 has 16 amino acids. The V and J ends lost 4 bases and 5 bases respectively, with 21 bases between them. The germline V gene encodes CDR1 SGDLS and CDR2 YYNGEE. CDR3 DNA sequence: TGTGCCAGCAGCCGTATTGGAGGGTTAGGCGGGGAGACCCAGTACTTC. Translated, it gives CASSRIGGLGGETQYF.

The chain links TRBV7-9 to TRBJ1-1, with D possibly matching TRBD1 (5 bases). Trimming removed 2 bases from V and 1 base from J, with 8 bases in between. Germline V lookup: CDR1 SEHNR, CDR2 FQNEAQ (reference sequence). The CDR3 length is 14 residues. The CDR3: CASSLSQGNTEAFF. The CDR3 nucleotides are TGTGCCAGCAGCTTAAGTCAGGGGAACACTGAAGCTTTCTTT.

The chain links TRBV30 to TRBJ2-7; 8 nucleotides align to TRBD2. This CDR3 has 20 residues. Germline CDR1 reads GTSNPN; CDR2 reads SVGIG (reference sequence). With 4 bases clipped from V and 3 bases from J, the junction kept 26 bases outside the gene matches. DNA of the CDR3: TGTGCCTGGAAGAGGTCGGGAGGGAGGATCGGGGCGGGGGCCCTCTACGAGCAGTACTTC. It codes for CAWKRSGGRIGAGALYEQYF.

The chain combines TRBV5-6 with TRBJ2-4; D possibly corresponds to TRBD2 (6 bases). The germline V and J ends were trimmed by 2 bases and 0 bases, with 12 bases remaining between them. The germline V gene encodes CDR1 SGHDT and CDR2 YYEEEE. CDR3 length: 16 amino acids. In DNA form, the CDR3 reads TGTGCCAGCAGCTTAGTGGCGGGGCTAGCCAAAAACATTCAGTACTTC. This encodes CASSLVAGLAKNIQYF.

The CDR3 protein is CASNRGNQPQHF. As DNA, the CDR3 is TGTGCCAGCAACAGGGGCAATCAGCCCCAGCATTTT. The chain is built from TRBV7-2 and TRBJ1-5; D possibly corresponds to TRBD1 (6 bases). The CDR3 is 12 residues long. V lost 7 bases, J lost 2 bases, and 6 bases lay in between. CDR1 SGHTA and CDR2 FQGNSA come from the germline V gene.

CDR3 coding DNA: TGTGCCAGCAGCTTATCGGATGGGTTGGGGCAGGGAAGCAATCAGCCCCAGCATTTT. Translated, it gives CASSLSDGLGQGSNQPQHF. J is TRBJ1-5 and V is TRBV7-8; tentative D call: TRBD1 (5 bases). V was pared by 2 bases and J by 1 base, with 21 bases between. Germline lookup yields CDR1 SGHVS and CDR2 FQNEAQ. The CDR3 contains 19 residues.

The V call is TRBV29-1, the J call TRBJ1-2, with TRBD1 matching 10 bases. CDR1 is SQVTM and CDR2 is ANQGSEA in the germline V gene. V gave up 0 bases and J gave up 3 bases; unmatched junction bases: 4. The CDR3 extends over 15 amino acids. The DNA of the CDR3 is TGCAGCGTTGAAGAGGACAGGGGGAACGACTATGGCTACACCTTC. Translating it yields CSVEEDRGNDYGYTF.

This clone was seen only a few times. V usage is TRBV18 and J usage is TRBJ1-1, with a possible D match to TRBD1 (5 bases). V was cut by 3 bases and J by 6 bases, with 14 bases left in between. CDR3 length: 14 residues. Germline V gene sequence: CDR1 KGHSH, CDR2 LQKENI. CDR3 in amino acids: CASSPRRQSAEAFF. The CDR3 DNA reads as TGTGCCAGCTCACCCCGACGACAGTCCGCTGAAGCTTTCTTT.

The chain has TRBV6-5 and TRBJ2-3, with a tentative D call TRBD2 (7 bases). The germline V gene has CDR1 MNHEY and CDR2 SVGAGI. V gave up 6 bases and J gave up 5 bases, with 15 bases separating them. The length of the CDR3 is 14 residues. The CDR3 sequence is CASRRGGSEDTQYF. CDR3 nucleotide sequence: TGTGCCAGCAGAAGGGGGGGGTCGGAAGATACGCAGTATTTT.

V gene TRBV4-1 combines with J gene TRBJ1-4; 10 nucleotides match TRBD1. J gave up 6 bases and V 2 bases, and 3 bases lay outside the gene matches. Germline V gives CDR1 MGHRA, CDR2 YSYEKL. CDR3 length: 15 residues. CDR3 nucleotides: TGCGCCAGCAGCCAAAGACAGGGGGCGTATGAAAAACTGTTTTTT. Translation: CASSQRQGAYEKLFF.

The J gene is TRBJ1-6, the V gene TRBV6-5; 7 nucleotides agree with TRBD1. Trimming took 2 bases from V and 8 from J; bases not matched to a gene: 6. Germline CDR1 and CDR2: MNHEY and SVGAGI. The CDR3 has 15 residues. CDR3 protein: CASSYGGTADSPLHF. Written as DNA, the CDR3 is TGTGCCAGCAGTTACGGGGGGACAGCTGATTCACCCCTCCACTTT.

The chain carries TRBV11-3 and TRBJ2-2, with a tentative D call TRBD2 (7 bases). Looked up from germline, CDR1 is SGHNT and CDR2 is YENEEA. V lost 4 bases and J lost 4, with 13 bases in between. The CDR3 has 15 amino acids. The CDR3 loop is CASSYMGGLTGELFF. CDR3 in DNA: TGTGCCAGCAGCTATATGGGGGGGCTCACCGGGGAGCTGTTTTTT. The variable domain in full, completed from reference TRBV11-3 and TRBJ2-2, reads EAGVVQSPRYKIIEKKQPVAFWCNPISGHNTLYWYLQNLGQGPELLIRYENEEAVDDSQLPKDRFSAERLKGVDSTLKIQPAELGDSAVYLCASSYMGGLTGELFFGEGSRLTVL.

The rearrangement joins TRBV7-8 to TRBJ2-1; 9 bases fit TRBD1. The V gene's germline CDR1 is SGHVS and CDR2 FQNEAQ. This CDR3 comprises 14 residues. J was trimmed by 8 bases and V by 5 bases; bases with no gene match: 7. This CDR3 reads CASSPGDRVYEQFF. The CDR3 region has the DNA TGTGCCAGCAGCCCCGGGGACAGGGTGTATGAGCAGTTCTTC.

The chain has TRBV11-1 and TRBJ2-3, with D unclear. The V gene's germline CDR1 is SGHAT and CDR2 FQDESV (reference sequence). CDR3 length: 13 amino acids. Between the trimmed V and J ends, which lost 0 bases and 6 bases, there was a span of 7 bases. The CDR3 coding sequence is TGTGCCAGCAGCTTAGCCCCCAGGGATACGCAGTATTTT. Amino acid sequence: CASSLAPRDTQYF.

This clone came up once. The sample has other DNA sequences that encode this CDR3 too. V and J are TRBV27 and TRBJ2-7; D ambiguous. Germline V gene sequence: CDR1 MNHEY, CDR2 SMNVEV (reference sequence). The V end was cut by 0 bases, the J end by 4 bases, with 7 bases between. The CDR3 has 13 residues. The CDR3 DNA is TGTGCCAGCAGTTTATCCGCCGAGTACGAGCAGTACTTC. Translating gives CASSLSAEYEQYF.

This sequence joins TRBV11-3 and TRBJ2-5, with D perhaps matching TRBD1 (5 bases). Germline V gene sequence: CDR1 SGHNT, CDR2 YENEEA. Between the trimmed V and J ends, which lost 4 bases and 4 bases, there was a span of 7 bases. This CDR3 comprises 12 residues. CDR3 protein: CASSSQGETQYF. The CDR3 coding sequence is TGTGCCAGCAGCTCCCAGGGAGAGACCCAGTACTTC.